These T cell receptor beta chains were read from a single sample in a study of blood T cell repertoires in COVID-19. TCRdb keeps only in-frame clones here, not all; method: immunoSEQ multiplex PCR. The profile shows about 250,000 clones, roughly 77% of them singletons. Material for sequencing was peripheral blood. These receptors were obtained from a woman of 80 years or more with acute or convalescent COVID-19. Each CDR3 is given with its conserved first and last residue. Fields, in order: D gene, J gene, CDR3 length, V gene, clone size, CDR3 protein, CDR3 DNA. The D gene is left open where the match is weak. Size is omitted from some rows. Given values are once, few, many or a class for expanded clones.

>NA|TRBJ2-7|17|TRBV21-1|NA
CASSNPAGGQNSYEQYF
TGTGCCAGCAGCAACCCGGCTGGGGGACAGAACTCCTACGAGCAGTACTTC
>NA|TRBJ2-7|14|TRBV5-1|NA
CASSLNHPRGEQYF
TGCGCCAGCAGCTTAAACCACCCCAGGGGCGAGCAGTACTTC
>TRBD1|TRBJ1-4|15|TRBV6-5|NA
CASRRRQGAIEKLFF
TGTGCCAGCAGGAGACGACAGGGGGCAATAGAAAAACTGTTTTTT
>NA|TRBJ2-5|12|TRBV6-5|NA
CASSPLQETQYF
TGTGCCAGCAGTCCCCTACAAGAGACCCAGTACTTC
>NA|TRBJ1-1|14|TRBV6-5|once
CASSQQGGTTEAFF
TGTGCCAGCAGTCAACAGGGAGGGACCACTGAAGCTTTCTTT
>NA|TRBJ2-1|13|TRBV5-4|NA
CASSLFGGNEQFF
TGTGCCAGCAGCTTGTTTGGAGGCAATGAGCAGTTCTTC
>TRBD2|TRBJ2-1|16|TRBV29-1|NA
CSVLPPGTSGYNEQFF
TGCAGCGTCCTACCTCCCGGGACTAGCGGTTACAATGAGCAGTTCTTC
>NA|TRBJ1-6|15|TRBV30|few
CAWGPQSRQSPPLHF
TGTGCCTGGGGTCCTCAGTCACGACAGTCGCCACCCCTCCACTTT
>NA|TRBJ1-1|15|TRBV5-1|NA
CASSRKQATNTEAFF
TGCGCCAGCAGCCGGAAACAGGCGACGAACACTGAAGCTTTCTTT
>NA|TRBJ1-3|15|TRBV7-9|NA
CASSLDGDSGNTIYF
TGTGCCAGCAGCTTAGACGGGGACTCTGGAAACACCATATATTTT